Listed below are T cell receptor beta chains from one sample, sequenced in a study of T-cell reconstitution after alpha-beta-depleted transplantation in children. TCRdb re-analysed the PCR reads in MiXCR, keeping a single row per CDR3 protein. The table records over 150,000 distinct CDR3 sequences, roughly 10% of them present only once. Source: PBMCs, taken before TCRalphabeta/CD19-depleted stem cell transplant. These receptor sequences come from a boy aged 2 to 10 with acute myeloid leukemia, due to receive a stem cell transplant. CDR3s include the opening cysteine and the closing phenylalanine or tryptophan. The order of the fields is clone size, D gene, J gene, V gene, CDR3 protein, CDR3 DNA. A D gene is named only where the DNA matches it firmly. The size of a clone is reported for some rows only, either as once, few or many, or as a class for expanded clones.

clone_size: -
d_call: -
j_call: TRBJ2-1
v_call: TRBV30
cdr3_aa: CAWNGGGSYNEQFF
cdr3_nt: TGTGCCTGGAACGGGGGCGGCTCCTACAATGAGCAGTTCTTC

clone_size: many
d_call: -
j_call: TRBJ2-3
v_call: TRBV12-3/TRBV12-4
cdr3_aa: CASKWGGRDTQYF
cdr3_nt: TGTGCCAGCAAGTGGGGGGGCCGAGATACGCAGTATTTT

clone_size: many
d_call: -
j_call: TRBJ1-5
v_call: TRBV5-5
cdr3_aa: CASSLGTFSNQPQHF
cdr3_nt: TGTGCCAGCAGCTTGGGGACCTTTAGCAATCAGCCCCAGCATTTT

clone_size: many
d_call: TRBD1
j_call: TRBJ2-6
v_call: TRBV4-1
cdr3_aa: CASSQDWFSGGFGGANVLTF
cdr3_nt: TGCGCCAGCAGCCAAGATTGGTTTTCAGGGGGCTTTGGTGGGGCCAACGTCCTGACTTTC

clone_size: many
d_call: TRBD2
j_call: TRBJ2-2
v_call: TRBV5-5
cdr3_aa: CASSTLAGLGGELFF
cdr3_nt: TGTGCCAGCAGCACACTAGCGGGATTGGGCGGGGAGCTGTTTTTT

clone_size: -
d_call: -
j_call: TRBJ2-1
v_call: TRBV11-2
cdr3_aa: CATQSSYNEQFF
cdr3_nt: TGTGCTACCCAGAGCTCCTACAATGAGCAGTTCTTC

clone_size: many
d_call: -
j_call: TRBJ1-6
v_call: TRBV12-3/TRBV12-4
cdr3_aa: CASTRLGWANSPLHF
cdr3_nt: TGTGCCAGCACCCGGTTGGGGTGGGCTAATTCACCCCTCCACTTT

clone_size: many
d_call: -
j_call: TRBJ1-5
v_call: TRBV7-2
cdr3_aa: CASSFGTSVNQPQHF
cdr3_nt: TGTGCCAGCAGCTTCGGTACTAGTGTCAATCAGCCCCAGCATTTT

clone_size: many
d_call: TRBD1
j_call: TRBJ2-7
v_call: TRBV6-5
cdr3_aa: CASSSGTGGLKGQYF
cdr3_nt: TGTGCCAGCAGTTCCGGGACAGGGGGCCTTAAGGGGCAGTACTTC

clone_size: many
d_call: TRBD2
j_call: TRBJ2-3
v_call: TRBV6-2/TRBV6-3
cdr3_aa: CASSVQAGGVTDTQYF
cdr3_nt: TGTGCCAGCAGTGTACAAGCGGGAGGGGTCACAGATACGCAGTATTTT

clone_size: many
d_call: TRBD2
j_call: TRBJ2-7
v_call: TRBV5-1
cdr3_aa: CASSGGTSAYEQYF
cdr3_nt: TGCGCCAGCAGCGGCGGGACTAGCGCCTACGAGCAGTACTTC

clone_size: many
d_call: -
j_call: TRBJ2-1
v_call: TRBV30
cdr3_aa: CAWSPTIYNEQFF
cdr3_nt: TGTGCCTGGAGTCCGACTATTTACAATGAGCAGTTCTTC

clone_size: many
d_call: TRBD1
j_call: TRBJ2-1
v_call: TRBV29-1
cdr3_aa: CSVEDWGGQGTGTRSIDEQFF
cdr3_nt: TGCAGCGTTGAAGATTGGGGGGGACAGGGGACCGGGACTAGGTCTATCGATGAGCAGTTCTTC

clone_size: -
d_call: TRBD2
j_call: TRBJ2-2
v_call: TRBV10-3
cdr3_aa: CAISGALAGLTGELFF
cdr3_nt: TGTGCCATCAGTGGCGCGCTAGCGGGCCTCACCGGGGAGCTGTTTTTT

clone_size: many
d_call: TRBD2
j_call: TRBJ2-3
v_call: TRBV3-1
cdr3_aa: CASSQGVSSGGSGDTQYF
cdr3_nt: TGTGCCAGCAGCCAAGGGGTATCTAGCGGGGGTAGTGGAGATACGCAGTATTTT

clone_size: -
d_call: -
j_call: TRBJ2-2
v_call: TRBV5-1
cdr3_aa: CASSSQGLSGELFF
cdr3_nt: TGCGCCAGCAGCTCCCAGGGGCTCTCCGGGGAGCTGTTTTTT

clone_size: many
d_call: -
j_call: TRBJ2-3
v_call: TRBV5-5
cdr3_aa: CASSLGGIRADTQYF
cdr3_nt: TGTGCCAGCAGCTTGGGGGGGATTCGTGCAGATACGCAGTATTTT

clone_size: many
d_call: -
j_call: TRBJ2-1
v_call: TRBV7-9
cdr3_aa: CASSSRTAYNEQFF
cdr3_nt: TGTGCCAGCAGCTCCCGGACGGCCTACAATGAGCAGTTCTTC

clone_size: many
d_call: -
j_call: TRBJ2-7
v_call: TRBV28
cdr3_aa: CASTGTFSSYEQYF
cdr3_nt: TGTGCCAGCACCGGGACTTTTAGCTCCTACGAGCAGTACTTC

clone_size: few
d_call: -
j_call: TRBJ2-7
v_call: TRBV5-1
cdr3_aa: CASSLDPGEQYF
cdr3_nt: TGCGCCAGCAGCTTGGATCCGGGCGAGCAGTACTTC

clone_size: many
d_call: -
j_call: TRBJ1-2
v_call: TRBV7-2
cdr3_aa: CASSSTQQSFYGYTF
cdr3_nt: TGTGCCAGCAGCTCAACCCAACAGAGTTTCTATGGCTACACCTTC

clone_size: many
d_call: -
j_call: TRBJ2-5
v_call: TRBV20-1
cdr3_aa: CSATPPLGQTYQETQYF
cdr3_nt: TGCAGTGCTACCCCTCCACTTGGACAGACGTACCAAGAGACCCAGTACTTC